The present T cell receptor beta chain was sequenced within a study of blood T cell repertoires in COVID-19 (dated by TCRdb to 2019 to 2021). Regarding the complete study: Samples from collaborators originated in the United States, Italy and Spain and spanned both the acute and convalescent phases of COVID-19. The prospective study material was composed of cDNA or gDNA derived from T cells, B-cell-depleted T cells, or PBMCs. The dataset comprised deeply sampled blood TCRbeta repertoires from subjects exposed to, actively infected with, or recovered from COVID-19. The repertoires were released in a freely available public database meant as a resource for research on the immune response to SARS-CoV-2. The samples were drawn from two sources: the first 160 participants of the ongoing ImmuneRACE study, and 950 to 1,500 subjects contributed by 6 global collaborators. The sample metadata nearly always contained a de-identified subject ID, COVID-19 status, age in years and sex. Where HLA class I and class II types were available, the types were taken from metadata supplied by the sample provider, not from assay-based typing. Study-wide findings and limitations: The amount of clinical and demographic metadata varied by source and participant and was provided uncurated.

The immunoSEQ Assay, a bias-controlled multiplex PCR, was used to amplify TCRbeta CDR3 regions from genomic DNA. The study's processing was this. The number of nucleated cells in each sample was estimated by amplification of reference gene primers within the assay. To quantify the absolute abundance of each unique TCRbeta CDR3 rearrangement, sequence reads were collapsed and filtered. For each sample, productive Simpson clonality was calculated as the square root of Simpson's diversity index over productive rearrangements. TCRdb took over this immuneACCESS table, retaining in-frame rearrangements with V and J assigned. Such tables are incomplete; in checked studies, under half of the missing clones stem from an unresolved V gene, and the remainder is unexplained. V, J and clone size are taken as reported in that table, and D and trimming were inferred from the DNA itself. The sample data list approximately 210,000 clones, and over 65% of these were observed just once. The ten largest clones capture about 3.3% of the sample.

As for this clone: Its binding antigen is unknown. The input lacks base qualities; no much larger clone sits a single base away.

Participants in the prospective study were enrolled through a virtual design, were aged roughly 18 to 95 years, and lived in fewer than 30 United States geographic areas. In the prospective study, participants were assigned to cohorts based on the clinical history participants reported in a screening survey and a study questionnaire. For ImmuneRACE Cohort 3, a participant was defined as recovered based on two consecutive negative NP/OP PCR tests, clearance by a healthcare professional, or resolution of symptoms. Mobile phlebotomists in the prospective study collected whole blood, serum and a nasopharyngeal or oropharyngeal swab from every participant. Participants in the prospective study had the option to provide additional blood draws and questionnaires over a roughly 2-month period. Before DNA extraction, prospective study blood samples were shipped either frozen or at room temperature. Including cysteine and phenylalanine, the CDR3 has 16 amino acids. CDR3 DNA only is kept here, 48 bases in frame from base 1. Clipping removes 4 bases from V and 6 bases from J, with 8 as the unmatched junction base count. As encoded in the germline V gene, CDR1 is SGHTA while CDR2 is FQGTGA.

This receptor was obtained from a woman aged 55-69 years who had recovered from COVID-19. Rearrangement joined TRBV7-3 to TRBJ2-2; the junction holds 10 bases that match TRBD1. Sequencing input: PBMCs or T cells enriched from blood (not recorded which). The CDR3 reads as follows: CASSSSAGQGSGELFF. Read as DNA, the sequence is TGTGCCAGCAGCTCCTCCGCGGGACAGGGGTCCGGGGAGCTGTTTTTT.